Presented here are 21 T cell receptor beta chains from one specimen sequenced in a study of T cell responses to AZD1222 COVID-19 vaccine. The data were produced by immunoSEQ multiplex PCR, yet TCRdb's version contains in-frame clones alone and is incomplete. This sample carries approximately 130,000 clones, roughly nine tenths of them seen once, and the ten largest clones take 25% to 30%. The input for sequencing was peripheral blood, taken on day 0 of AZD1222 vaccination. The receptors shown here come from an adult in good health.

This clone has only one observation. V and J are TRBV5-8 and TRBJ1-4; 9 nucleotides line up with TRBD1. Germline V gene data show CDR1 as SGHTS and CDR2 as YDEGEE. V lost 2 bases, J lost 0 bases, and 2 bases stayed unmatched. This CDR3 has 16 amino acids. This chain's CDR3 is CASSFWTGATNEKLFF. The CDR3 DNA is TGTGCCAGCAGCTTCTGGACAGGGGCAACTAATGAAAAACTGTTTTTT. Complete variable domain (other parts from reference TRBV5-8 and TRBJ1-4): EAGVTQSPTHLIKTRGQQATLRCSPISGHTSVYWYQQALGLGLQFLLWYDEGEERNRGNFPPRFSGRQFPNYSSELNVNALELEDSALYLCASSFWTGATNEKLFFGSGTQLSVL.

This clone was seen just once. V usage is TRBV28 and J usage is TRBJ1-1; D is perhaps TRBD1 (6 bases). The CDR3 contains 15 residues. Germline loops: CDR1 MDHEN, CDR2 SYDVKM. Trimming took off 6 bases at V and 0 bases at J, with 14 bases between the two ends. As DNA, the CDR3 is TGTGCCAGCAGCTCTCGGACAGACTTGAACACTGAAGCTTTCTTT. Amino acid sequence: CASSSRTDLNTEAFF. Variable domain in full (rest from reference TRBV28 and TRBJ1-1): DVKVTQSSRYLVKRTGEKVFLECVQDMDHENMFWYRQDPGLGLRLIYFSYDVKMKEKGDIPEGYSVSREKKERFSLILESASTNQTSMYLCASSSRTDLNTEAFFGQGTRLTVV.

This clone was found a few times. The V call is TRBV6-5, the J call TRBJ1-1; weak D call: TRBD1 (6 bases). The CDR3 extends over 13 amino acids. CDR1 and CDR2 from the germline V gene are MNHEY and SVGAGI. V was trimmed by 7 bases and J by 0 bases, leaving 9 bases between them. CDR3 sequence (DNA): TGTGCCAGCAACCGGGACATGAACACTGAAGCTTTCTTT. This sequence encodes CASNRDMNTEAFF.

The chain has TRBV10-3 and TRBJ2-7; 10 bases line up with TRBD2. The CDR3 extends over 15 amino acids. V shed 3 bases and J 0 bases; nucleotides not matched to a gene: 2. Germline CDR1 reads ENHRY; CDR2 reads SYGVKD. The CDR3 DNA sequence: TGTGCCATCAGTGAAGCGGGAGGGTTCTCCTACGAGCAGTACTTC. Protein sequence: CAISEAGGFSYEQYF.

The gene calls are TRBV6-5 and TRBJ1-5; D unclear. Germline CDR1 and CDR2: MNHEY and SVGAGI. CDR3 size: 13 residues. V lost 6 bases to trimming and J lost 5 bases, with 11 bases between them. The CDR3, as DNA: TGTGCCAGCAGGCCCGGACTCTATCAGCCCCAGCATTTT. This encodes CASRPGLYQPQHF.

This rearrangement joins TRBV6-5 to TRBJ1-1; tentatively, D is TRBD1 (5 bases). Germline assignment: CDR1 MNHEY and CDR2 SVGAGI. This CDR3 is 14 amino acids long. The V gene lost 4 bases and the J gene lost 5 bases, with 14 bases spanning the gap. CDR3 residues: CASSSGTGPTEAFF. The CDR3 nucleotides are TGTGCCAGCAGTTCGGGGACGGGCCCGACTGAAGCTTTCTTT.

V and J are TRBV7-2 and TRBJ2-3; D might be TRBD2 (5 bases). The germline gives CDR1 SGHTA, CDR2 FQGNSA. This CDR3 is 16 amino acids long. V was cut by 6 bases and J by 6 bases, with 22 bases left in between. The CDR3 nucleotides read TGTGCCAGCAGGACGAACCGTGGGAGTTTTTCGGATACGCAGTATTTT. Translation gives CASRTNRGSFSDTQYF.

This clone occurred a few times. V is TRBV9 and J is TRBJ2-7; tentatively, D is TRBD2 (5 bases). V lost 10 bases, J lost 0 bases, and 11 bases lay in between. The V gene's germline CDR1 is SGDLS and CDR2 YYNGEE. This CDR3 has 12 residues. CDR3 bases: TGTGCCTGGAGACGGGGCTCCTACGAGCAGTACTTC. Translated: CAWRRGSYEQYF.

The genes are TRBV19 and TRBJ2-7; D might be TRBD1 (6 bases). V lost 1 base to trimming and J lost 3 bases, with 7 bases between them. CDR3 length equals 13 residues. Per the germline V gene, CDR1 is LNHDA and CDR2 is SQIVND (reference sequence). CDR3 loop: CASSIGQVYEQYF. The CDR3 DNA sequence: TGTGCCAGTAGTATAGGACAGGTCTACGAGCAGTACTTC.

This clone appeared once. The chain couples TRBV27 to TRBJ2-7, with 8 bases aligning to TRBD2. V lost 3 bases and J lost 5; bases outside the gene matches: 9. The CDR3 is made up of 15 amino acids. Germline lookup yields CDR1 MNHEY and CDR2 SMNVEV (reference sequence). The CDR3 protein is CASSFPGLGIHEQYF. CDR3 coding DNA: TGTGCCAGCAGTTTCCCGGGACTAGGCATCCACGAGCAGTACTTC.

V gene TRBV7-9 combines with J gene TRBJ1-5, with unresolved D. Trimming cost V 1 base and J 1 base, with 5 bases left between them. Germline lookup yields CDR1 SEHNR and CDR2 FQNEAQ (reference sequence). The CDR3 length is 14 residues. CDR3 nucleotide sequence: TGTGCCAGCAGCTTAGACGTCAGCAATCAGCCCCAGCATTTT. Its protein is CASSLDVSNQPQHF.

CDR3 sequence: CAWSDVGNTEAFF. The CDR3, as DNA: TGTGCCTGGAGTGACGTTGGGAACACTGAAGCTTTCTTT. The J gene is TRBJ1-1, the V gene TRBV30, with D unresolved. Germline CDR1 and CDR2: GTSNPN and SVGIG (reference sequence). CDR3 length: 13 residues. The ends were cut back, 1 base at V and 1 base at J, with 7 bases in the middle.

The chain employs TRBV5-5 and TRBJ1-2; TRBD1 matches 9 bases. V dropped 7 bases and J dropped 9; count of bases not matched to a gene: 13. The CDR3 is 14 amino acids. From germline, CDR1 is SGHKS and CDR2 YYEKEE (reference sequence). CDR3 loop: CASETDRGASRYTF. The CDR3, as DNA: TGTGCCAGCGAAACAGACAGGGGGGCGTCCCGCTACACCTTC. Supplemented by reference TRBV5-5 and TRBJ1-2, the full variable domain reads DAGVTQSPTHLIKTRGQQVTLRCSPISGHKSVSWYQQVLGQGPQFIFQYYEKEERGRGNFPDRFSARQFPNYSSELNVNALLLGDSALYLCASETDRGASRYTFGSGTRLTVV.

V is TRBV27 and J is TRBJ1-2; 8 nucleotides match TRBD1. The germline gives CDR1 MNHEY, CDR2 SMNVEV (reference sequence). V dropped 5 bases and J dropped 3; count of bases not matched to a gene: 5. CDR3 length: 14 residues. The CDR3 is CASSAGQGYYGYTF. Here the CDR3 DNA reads TGTGCCAGCAGTGCCGGACAGGGCTACTATGGCTACACCTTC.

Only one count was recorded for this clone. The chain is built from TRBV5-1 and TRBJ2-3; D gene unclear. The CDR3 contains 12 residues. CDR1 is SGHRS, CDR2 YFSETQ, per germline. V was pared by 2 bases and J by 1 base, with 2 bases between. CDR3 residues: CASSLRTDTQYF. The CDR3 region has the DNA TGCGCCAGCAGCTTACGCACAGATACGCAGTATTTT.

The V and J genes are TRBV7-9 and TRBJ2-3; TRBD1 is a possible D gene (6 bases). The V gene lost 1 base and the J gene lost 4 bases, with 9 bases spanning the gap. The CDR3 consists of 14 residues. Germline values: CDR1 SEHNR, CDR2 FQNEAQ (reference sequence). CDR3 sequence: CASSLGGPADTQYF. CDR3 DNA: TGTGCCAGCAGCTTAGGGGGGCCGGCAGATACGCAGTATTTT.

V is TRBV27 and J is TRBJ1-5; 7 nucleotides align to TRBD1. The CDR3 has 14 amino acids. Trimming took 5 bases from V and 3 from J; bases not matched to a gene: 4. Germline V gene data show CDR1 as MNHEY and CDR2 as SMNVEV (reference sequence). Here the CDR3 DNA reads TGTGCCAGCAGTACACAGGGGATCAATCAGCCCCAGCATTTT. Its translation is CASSTQGINQPQHF.

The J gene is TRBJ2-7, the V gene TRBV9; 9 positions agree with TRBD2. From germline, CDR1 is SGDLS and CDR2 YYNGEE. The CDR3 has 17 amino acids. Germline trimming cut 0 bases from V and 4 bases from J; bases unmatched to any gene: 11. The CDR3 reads CASSVGIGLAGNYEQYF. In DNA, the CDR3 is TGTGCCAGCAGCGTAGGGATTGGGCTAGCGGGGAATTACGAGCAGTACTTC.

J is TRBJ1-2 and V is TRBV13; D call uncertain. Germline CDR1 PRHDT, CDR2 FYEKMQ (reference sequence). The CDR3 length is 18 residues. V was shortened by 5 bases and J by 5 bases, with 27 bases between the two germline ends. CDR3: CASSPSQARLRRLYGYTF. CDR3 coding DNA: TGTGCCAGCAGCCCTAGCCAGGCGCGGCTCCGTAGGTTATATGGCTACACCTTC.

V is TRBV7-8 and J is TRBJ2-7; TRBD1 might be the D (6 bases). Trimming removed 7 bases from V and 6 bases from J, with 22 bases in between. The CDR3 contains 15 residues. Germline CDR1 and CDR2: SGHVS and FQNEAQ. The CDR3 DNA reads TGTGCCAGCAACAAGGATGGGACACCCGCCACCGAGCAGTACTTC. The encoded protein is CASNKDGTPATEQYF.

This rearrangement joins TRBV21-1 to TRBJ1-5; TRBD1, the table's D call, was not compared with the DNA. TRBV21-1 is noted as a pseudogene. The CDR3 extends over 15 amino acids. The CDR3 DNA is TGTGCCAGCAACCGAGGACAGGCGGGCAATCAGCCCCAGCATTTT. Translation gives CASNRGQAGNQPQHF.